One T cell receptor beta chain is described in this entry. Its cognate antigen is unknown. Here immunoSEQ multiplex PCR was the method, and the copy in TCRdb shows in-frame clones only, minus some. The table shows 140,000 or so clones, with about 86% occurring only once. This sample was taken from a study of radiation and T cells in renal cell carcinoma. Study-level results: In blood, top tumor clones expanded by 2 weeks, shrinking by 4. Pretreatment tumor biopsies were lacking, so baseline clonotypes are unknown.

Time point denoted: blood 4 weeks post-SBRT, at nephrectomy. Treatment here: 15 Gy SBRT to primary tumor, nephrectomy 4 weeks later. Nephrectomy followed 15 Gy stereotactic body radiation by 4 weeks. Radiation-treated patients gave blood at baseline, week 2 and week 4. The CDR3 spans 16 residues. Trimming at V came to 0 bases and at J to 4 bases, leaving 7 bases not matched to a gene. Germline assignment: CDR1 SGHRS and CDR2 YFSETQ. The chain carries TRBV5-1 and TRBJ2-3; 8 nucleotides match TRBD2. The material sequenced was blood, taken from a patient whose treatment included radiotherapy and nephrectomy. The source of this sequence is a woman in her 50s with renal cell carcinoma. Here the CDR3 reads CASSLDTSGISDTQYF. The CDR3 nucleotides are TGCGCCAGCAGCTTGGACACTAGCGGAATTTCAGATACGCAGTATTTT. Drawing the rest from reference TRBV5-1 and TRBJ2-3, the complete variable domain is KAGVTQTPRYLIKTRGQQVTLSCSPISGHRSVSWYQQTPGQGLQFLFEYFSETQRNKGNFPGRFSGRQFSNSRSEMNVSTLELGDSALYLCASSLDTSGISDTQYFGPGTRLTVL.